This TCR beta chain is from a study of CD8 T cells in Susac syndrome. In its sample, this clonotype was seen a few times. The junction had 15 bases not matched to a gene; V was cut back by 8 bases and J by 5 bases. Germline V gene lookup returns CDR1 SQVTM and CDR2 ANQGSEA. CDR3 length equals 15 residues. Random hexamers were used to reverse transcribe an amount of about 0.45 to 1 ug RNA. By means of immunoSEQ multiplex PCR, TCR beta CDR3 spanning 54 Vbeta and 13 Jbeta underwent amplification. In TCRdb, the immunoSEQ multiplex PCR reads were re-called with MiXCR into one record per CDR3 protein. The sample holds around 200,000 distinct CDR3 sequences; just under 95% are singletons and the top ten take 0.099%.

This rearrangement joins TRBV29-1 to TRBJ2-3, with 8 positions matching TRBD1. Sequencing was performed on CD4+ T cells from PBMCs. This sequence was found in a human donor with Susac syndrome. The CDR3 is CSSTKAGGALDTQYF. CDR3 nucleotides: TGCAGCTCAACAAAGGCAGGGGGCGCGTTAGATACGCAGTATTTT.